The rows below give T cell receptor beta chains drawn from one sample of a study of blood T cell repertoires in COVID-19. Generated by immunoSEQ multiplex PCR, the TCRdb table keeps only in-frame clones and is missing some. The sample lists 70,000 to 90,000 clones; around 90% were seen once. Sequenced material: peripheral blood. The receptor set was obtained from a human donor in a cohort sampled during active COVID-19. CDR3s include the opening cysteine and the closing phenylalanine or tryptophan. D genes are given only for firm matches. Rows give clone size only sometimes, using once, few, many, or a class for an expanded clone.

cdr3_nt,cdr3_aa,j_call,clone_size,v_call,d_call
TGTGCCAGCAGCCAACGAGCGGGTGGTTACAATGAGCAGTTCTTC,CASSQRAGGYNEQFF,TRBJ2-1,once,TRBV3-1/TRBV3-2,NA
TGCGCCAGCAGCCAAGCTCCGGTTCTCACCGGGGAGCTGTTTTTT,CASSQAPVLTGELFF,TRBJ2-2,NA,TRBV4-3,NA
TGTGCCAGCAGCGAAGAAGCAGGTTGGGTCGGCGACACCATATATTTT,CASSEEAGWVGDTIYF,TRBJ1-3,few,TRBV7-6,NA
TGTGCCAGCTCACCGACGGGACAGTCCTACGAGCAGTACTTC,CASSPTGQSYEQYF,TRBJ2-7,NA,TRBV18,TRBD1
TGTGCCAGCTCACCCCGACAGGGCGATCAGCCCCAGCATTTT,CASSPRQGDQPQHF,TRBJ1-5,NA,TRBV18,TRBD1
TGTGCCAGCAGTTTAAGCGCAGCGGGGGCCCGTAGAGAGCAGTACTTC,CASSLSAAGARREQYF,TRBJ2-7,NA,TRBV28,TRBD2
TGTGCCAGCAGTTTGGGACAGGCTTTACAGTACTTC,CASSLGQALQYF,TRBJ2-7,NA,TRBV28,TRBD1
TGTGCCATCAGGTCCCCGGCGGGGGCGAACTACGAGCAGTACTTC,CAIRSPAGANYEQYF,TRBJ2-7,NA,TRBV10-3,NA
TGCAGTGCACGACTAGCAGATACGCAGTATTTT,CSARLADTQYF,TRBJ2-3,NA,TRBV20-1,NA
TGTGCCAGCAGCTTTAAAGCGGGGGGGCTCTACAATGAGCAGTTCTTC,CASSFKAGGLYNEQFF,TRBJ2-1,NA,TRBV11-2,TRBD2
TGTGCCAGCAGCCAGTCCGGGACTAGCGGGGGGGCGGGGGATACGCAGTATTTT,CASSQSGTSGGAGDTQYF,TRBJ2-3,NA,TRBV4-2,TRBD2
TGTGCCAGCAGTGAAGGCGTAGGGGGGGCCACCTACAATGAGCAGTTCTTC,CASSEGVGGATYNEQFF,TRBJ2-1,NA,TRBV6-1,NA
TGTGCCAGTAGAGTCACAGGGTCTAATTCACCCCTCCACTTT,CASRVTGSNSPLHF,TRBJ1-6,NA,TRBV19,NA